Each of the 4 T cell receptor beta chains below was sequenced from the same sample in a study of T cell changes during pregnancy in multiple sclerosis. Repertoires were generated with immunoSEQ multiplex PCR, while TCRdb's copy carries only in-frame clones and drops some. This sample has 69,000 or so clones, with roughly 91% found just once. Here the sequenced sample was CD4+ T cells from peripheral blood mononuclear cells, taken in the third trimester of pregnancy. Receptors originate from a female donor in good health, enrolled as a control in a pregnancy study.

In this sample, this clone turned up once. This chain connects TRBV18 to TRBJ2-1; D perhaps matches TRBD1 (6 bases). The germline V and J ends were trimmed by 3 bases and 11 bases, with 23 bases remaining between them. CDR1 and CDR2 from the germline V gene are KGHSH and LQKENI. The CDR3 length is 16 residues. DNA for the CDR3: TGTGCCAGCTCACCGGGGGCCTTAACCCAATCCGATAAGCAGTTCTTC. Amino acids: CASSPGALTQSDKQFF.

Here the CDR3 DNA reads TGTGCCAGCAGCTCCGGACAGGGGAGTTCTGGAAACACCATATATTTT. Translated: CASSSGQGSSGNTIYF. The genes are TRBV7-2 and TRBJ1-3; 9 bases are a match to TRBD1. The CDR3 is 16 amino acids. The germline CDR1 and CDR2 sequences are SGHTA and FQGNSA. The ends lost 4 bases at V and 1 base at J; junction bases unmatched: 5.

V usage is TRBV30 and J usage is TRBJ1-6; 9 positions agree with TRBD1. This CDR3 has 15 amino acids. CDR1 GTSNPN and CDR2 SVGIG come from the germline V gene (reference sequence). Unmatched junction bases numbered 9, after V lost 2 bases and J lost 10 bases. The CDR3 DNA sequence: TGTGCCTGGAGTACCGGACAGGGGTTTTCATCACCCCTCCACTTT. Translation: CAWSTGQGFSSPLHF.

The rearrangement links TRBV5-1 to TRBJ1-2; D may be TRBD1 (5 bases). Trimming stripped 0 bases from V and 8 bases from J, with 17 bases between. The CDR3 totals 15 residues. Germline CDR1 and CDR2: SGHRS and YFSETQ. CDR3 in DNA: TGCGCCAGCAGCTTGGAATTGGACAACACATCCGGCTACACCTTC. It translates to CASSLELDNTSGYTF.